These 6 T cell receptor beta chains came from one sample sequenced in a study of regulatory and conventional T cells in RAG deficiency. The method was immunoSEQ multiplex PCR; TCRdb's version includes in-frame clones alone and lacks a portion of them. The table shows tens of thousands of clones, with 90% to 95% occurring only once. Regulatory T cells were sorted from blood as CD4+ CD25-high CD127-low cells. In addition, the sample was reused for a study of regulatory T cells. That source reports: The primer mix had 52 TRBV and 13 TRBJ primers.

Sequencing used Tregs sorted from blood. These receptors were collected from a human donor in good health.

The chain recombines TRBV27 with TRBJ2-3; TRBD2 might be the D (5 bases). The CDR3 sequence is 15 residues long. V lost 5 bases and J lost 0, with 12 bases in between. Germline assignment: CDR1 MNHEY and CDR2 SMNVEV (reference sequence). CDR3 in amino acids: CASSAWTPSTDTQYF. As DNA, the CDR3 is TGTGCCAGCAGTGCTTGGACTCCTAGCACAGATACGCAGTATTTT.

The V gene is TRBV2, the J gene TRBJ1-1; D remains ambiguous. From germline, CDR1 is SNHLY and CDR2 FYNNEI. CDR3 length: 12 residues. V gave up 7 bases and J gave up 2 bases, with 8 bases separating them. Written as DNA, the CDR3 is TGTGCCAGCACATGGGAAAACACTGAAGCTTTCTTT. Its translation: CASTWENTEAFF.

The rearrangement links TRBV4-2 to TRBJ1-4; the D gene is possibly TRBD1 (5 bases). With 4 bases removed from V and 6 bases from J, the gap between germline ends came to 12 bases. The CDR3 is made up of 14 amino acids. Germline V CDR1 and CDR2: LGHNA, YNFKEQ. CDR3 nucleotide sequence: TGTGCCAGCAGCCTCCTGGCGGGGGATGAAAAACTGTTTTTT. Protein sequence: CASSLLAGDEKLFF.

This chain connects TRBV28 to TRBJ2-3; 9 nucleotides align to TRBD2. Trimming at V came to 5 bases and at J to 3 bases, leaving 6 bases not matched to a gene. The germline V gene encodes CDR1 MDHEN and CDR2 SYDVKM. The CDR3 length is 15 residues. The CDR3 sequence is CASSQRGAGTDTQYF. CDR3 DNA sequence: TGTGCCAGCAGTCAGCGGGGGGCTGGGACAGATACGCAGTATTTT. Full variable domain (remainder filled in from reference TRBV28 and TRBJ2-3): DVKVTQSSRYLVKRTGEKVFLECVQDMDHENMFWYRQDPGLGLRLIYFSYDVKMKEKGDIPEGYSVSREKKERFSLILESASTNQTSMYLCASSQRGAGTDTQYFGPGTRLTVL.

The chain uses TRBV12-5 and TRBJ2-6; TRBD1 is a possible D gene (5 bases). V lost 5 bases and J 5 bases, leaving 22 bases between the germline ends. This CDR3 spans 18 amino acids. The germline V gene has CDR1 LGHNT and CDR2 FRNRAP. In DNA form, the CDR3 reads TGTGCTAGTGGTAAGGCACGTGCAGGACAAAGTCGGGCCAACGTCCTGACTTTC. Its protein product is CASGKARAGQSRANVLTF.

The V and J genes are TRBV28 and TRBJ2-7; D possibly corresponds to TRBD2 (5 bases). The ends were cut back, 2 bases at V and 2 bases at J, with 10 bases in the middle. Germline CDR1 and CDR2: MDHEN and SYDVKM. The CDR3 contains 14 residues. CDR3 sequence reads: CASSLGRIPYEQYF. In DNA, the CDR3 is TGTGCCAGCAGTTTAGGGAGAATACCCTACGAGCAGTACTTC.